This TCR beta chain was recovered during a study of Ad26.COV2.S vaccination and SARS-CoV-2 variants. Study observations and caveats: Participants given vaccine showed non-spike TCR breadth similar to that of placebo recipients.

V gave up 4 bases and J gave up 4 bases, with 10 bases separating them. CDR3 length equals 13 residues. The V gene's germline CDR1 is MNHEY and CDR2 SVGAGI. TCRdb keeps only in-frame clones here, not all; method: immunoSEQ multiplex PCR. Here the sample spans roughly 350,000 clones, around 87% being singletons. Treatment of the sample: 15 to 20 received Ad26.COV2.S at low or high dose, single or two shots; several received placebo; per-sample allocation not given. Collection of samples fell on day 63 after the first vaccine or placebo injection. In regard to this clone: Its target is unknown.

This sample comprised peripheral blood, obtained in a trial of Ad26.COV2.S vaccine versus placebo. This chain links TRBV6-5 with TRBJ2-5, with D possibly matching TRBD2 (6 bases). The TCR was taken from a person between 18 and 65 years old who received the Ad26.COV2.S COVID-19 vaccine or a placebo. This CDR3 is CASSSPGVETQYF. The CDR3 bases are TGTGCCAGCAGTTCCCCGGGGGTAGAGACCCAGTACTTC.